This T cell receptor (beta chain) came from a study of identical twins. Study-wide findings and caveats: Zero-insertion analyses were open to partial confounding by invariant MAIT and iNKT cells.

This clonotype was observed at least ten times. Its matching antigen is unknown. A single record per CDR3 protein comes from TCRdb applying MiXCR to the 5' RACE reads. The table includes 1.5 million to 2 million distinct CDR3 sequences, 25% to 35% detected once. This CDR3 spans 15 amino acids. V was pared by 1 base and J by 4 bases, with 2 bases of the junction left unmatched. Germline CDR1 and CDR2: LGHNA and YNFKEQ. The V call is TRBV4-2, the J call TRBJ2-7; 12 positions agree with TRBD2. This sequence originates from a newborn girl in good health. The sequencing input was cord blood. The CDR3 DNA reads TGTGCCAGCAGCCAAGCGACTAGCGGGGGATACGAGCAGTACTTC. It yields the protein CASSQATSGGYEQYF.